A selection of T cell receptor beta chains follows, all from one sample in a study of T cells in Graves' hyperthyroidism and ophthalmopathy. TCRdb used MiXCR to reprocess the multiplex PCR reads, holding one entry per CDR3 protein. The sample shows around 800,000 distinct CDR3 sequences, around 38% of them seen only once. What was sequenced was blood. These receptors were taken from a man aged 18 to 30 with Graves' hyperthyroidism. Both conserved end residues are part of each CDR3. A D gene is named only where the DNA matches it firmly. Size is stated for part of the rows, as once, few or many counts, or as a class when the clone is expanded.

DNA: TGCGCCAGCAGCAGGGGACAGCACTACGAGCAGTGCTTC
CDR3: CASSRGQHYEQCF
V: TRBV5-1
D: TRBD1
size: -
J: TRBJ2-7

DNA: TGCGCCAGCAGCTTCGGCGGGGCCACTGAAGCTTTCTTT
CDR3: CASSFGGATEAFF
V: TRBV5-1
D: -
size: many
J: TRBJ1-1

DNA: TGTGCCAGCAGCCGGGCCATAAAAGAGGCTGAAGCTTTCTTT
CDR3: CASSRAIKEAEAFF
V: TRBV9
D: -
size: many
J: TRBJ1-1

DNA: TGCAGTGCTAAAACCGACAGGACCTTTAACTATGGCTACACCTTC
CDR3: CSAKTDRTFNYGYTF
V: TRBV20-1
D: -
size: many
J: TRBJ1-2

DNA: TGTGCCACCAGTGATAGTTTGGTGGGCCAAACCTCTTCCACAGATACGCAGTATTTT
CDR3: CATSDSLVGQTSSTDTQYF
V: TRBV24-1
D: -
size: -
J: TRBJ2-3

DNA: TGCAGTGCTAACCGCAGGGGGACCACTGAAGCTTTCTTT
CDR3: CSANRRGTTEAFF
V: TRBV20-1
D: TRBD1
size: many
J: TRBJ1-1

DNA: TGTGCCAGCAGCTCGACCGGGTCTCTCACCGGGGAGCTGTTTTTT
CDR3: CASSSTGSLTGELFF
V: TRBV7-3
D: -
size: few
J: TRBJ2-2

DNA: TGTGCCAGCAGTTACTCGGGCAGGGGAGAGACCCAGTACTTC
CDR3: CASSYSGRGETQYF
V: TRBV6-6
D: -
size: many
J: TRBJ2-5

DNA: TGTGCCAGCAGTTTATCTGGCGGGAGAGGCGAAAAACTGTTTTTT
CDR3: CASSLSGGRGEKLFF
V: TRBV10-3
D: -
size: few
J: TRBJ1-4

DNA: TGTGCCAGCAGCGTGGGTGGCACGGTGGAGACCCAGTACTTC
CDR3: CASSVGGTVETQYF
V: TRBV9
D: -
size: many
J: TRBJ2-5

DNA: TGTGCCATCAGTGAGTCCGGGGGCCCAGGTACTTGGACCCAGTACTTC
CDR3: CAISESGGPGTWTQYF
V: TRBV10-3
D: -
size: -
J: TRBJ2-5

DNA: TGTGCCTGGAGGACCGTCCTCCAAGAGACCCAGTACTTC
CDR3: CAWRTVLQETQYF
V: TRBV30
D: -
size: -
J: TRBJ2-5

DNA: TGCAGCGTTCACTCCGGGAAGCCCCAGCATTTT
CDR3: CSVHSGKPQHF
V: TRBV29-1
D: -
size: -
J: TRBJ1-5

DNA: TGTGCCAGTAGTATACGGAGAGACCAGCCCCAGCATTTT
CDR3: CASSIRRDQPQHF
V: TRBV19
D: -
size: many
J: TRBJ1-5

DNA: TGTGCCAGCAGCTTGAGGACAAGTATGAACACTGAAGCTTTCTTT
CDR3: CASSLRTSMNTEAFF
V: TRBV7-9
D: -
size: -
J: TRBJ1-1

DNA: TGCGCCAGCAGCCCAATGACAGGGGCAGGAGAGACCCAGTACTTC
CDR3: CASSPMTGAGETQYF
V: TRBV10-1
D: TRBD1
size: many
J: TRBJ2-5

DNA: TGCAGTGCTAATCACAGGGGGCATGTCGCCGGGGAGCTGTTTTTT
CDR3: CSANHRGHVAGELFF
V: TRBV20-1
D: TRBD1
size: -
J: TRBJ2-2

DNA: TGTGCCAGCAGTTACTTCCCGAGGCGGCTCAATCAGCCCCAGCATTTT
CDR3: CASSYFPRRLNQPQHF
V: TRBV2
D: -
size: -
J: TRBJ1-5

DNA: TGTGCCACCAGCAGAGACGGGACAGGGGTTAATTCACCCCTCCACTTT
CDR3: CATSRDGTGVNSPLHF
V: TRBV15
D: TRBD1
size: once
J: TRBJ1-6

DNA: TGTGCCAGCGGGTTACATGGCTACACCTTC
CDR3: CASGLHGYTF
V: TRBV12-3/TRBV12-4
D: -
size: many
J: TRBJ1-2

DNA: TGCAGCGTTGTTAGTAGGTACGACGTTACCCACGAGCAGTACTTC
CDR3: CSVVSRYDVTHEQYF
V: TRBV29-1
D: -
size: -
J: TRBJ2-7

DNA: TGTGCCAGCAGGCCACGGGTCTGGGAGACCCAGTACTTC
CDR3: CASRPRVWETQYF
V: TRBV2
D: -
size: few
J: TRBJ2-5

DNA: TGTGCCAGCAGCCCCTTCCCCTCCGAGCAGTACTTC
CDR3: CASSPFPSEQYF
V: TRBV2
D: -
size: few
J: TRBJ2-7

DNA: TGCGCCAGCAGCCCTTTGGGTGAGGGTGAAAAACTGTTTTTT
CDR3: CASSPLGEGEKLFF
V: TRBV5-1
D: -
size: few
J: TRBJ1-4

DNA: TGTGCCAGCATCCCCGATGACAGGCTTTCCACTGAAGCTTTCTTT
CDR3: CASIPDDRLSTEAFF
V: TRBV12-3/TRBV12-4
D: -
size: few
J: TRBJ1-1

DNA: TGCAGCGTTACCGGGACAGGGGGTGAAGAGACCCAGTACTTC
CDR3: CSVTGTGGEETQYF
V: TRBV29-1
D: TRBD1
size: -
J: TRBJ2-5

DNA: TGTGCCACCTCTCGGGGCTCGAACACTGAAGCTTTCTTT
CDR3: CATSRGSNTEAFF
V: TRBV15
D: -
size: -
J: TRBJ1-1

DNA: TGTGCCAGCAGCTGGGGACAGGGGCGTCAAAAACTGTTTTTT
CDR3: CASSWGQGRQKLFF
V: TRBV7-9
D: TRBD1
size: many
J: TRBJ1-4

DNA: TGCAGTGCTATACGGGAGTGGGAGCAGTACTTC
CDR3: CSAIREWEQYF
V: TRBV20-1
D: -
size: -
J: TRBJ2-7

DNA: TGTGCCAGCAGTTACCTCCCGCCAGGGGCGATCACAGATACGCAGTATTTT
CDR3: CASSYLPPGAITDTQYF
V: TRBV7-9
D: -
size: -
J: TRBJ2-3

DNA: TGTGCCGGGGGGGACAGGGGGGATTATAGCAATCAGCCCCAGCATTTT
CDR3: CAGGDRGDYSNQPQHF
V: TRBV2
D: TRBD1
size: few
J: TRBJ1-5

DNA: TGTGCCAGTAGTATGGCCTGGACGGGGAACACCGGGGAGCTGTTTTTT
CDR3: CASSMAWTGNTGELFF
V: TRBV19
D: -
size: few
J: TRBJ2-2

DNA: TGTGCCACCCTAGGGGTGGCCGGGGAGCTGTTTTTT
CDR3: CATLGVAGELFF
V: TRBV19
D: -
size: few
J: TRBJ2-2

DNA: TGTGCCAGCAGTTCTATCTCACAGGGGGTAGGTCAGCCCCAGCATTTT
CDR3: CASSSISQGVGQPQHF
V: TRBV12-3/TRBV12-4
D: TRBD1
size: few
J: TRBJ1-5

DNA: TGTGCCAGCAGCCCTAGGTCTGGGACAGGGAATGAAAAACTGTTTTTT
CDR3: CASSPRSGTGNEKLFF
V: TRBV7-2
D: TRBD1
size: -
J: TRBJ1-4

DNA: TGTGCCAGCAGTTTGTCAGCGGGGGGGCCCCCTGGGGCCAACGTCCTGACTTTC
CDR3: CASSLSAGGPPGANVLTF
V: TRBV7-6
D: TRBD2
size: -
J: TRBJ2-6

DNA: TGCAGTGCCGTTACAGGGTATGGCGAAAAACTGTTTTTT
CDR3: CSAVTGYGEKLFF
V: TRBV20-1
D: -
size: -
J: TRBJ1-4

DNA: TGTGCCAGCAGCTTAACGTATTCCCTAGCGGGAAACACCGGGGAGCTGTTTTTT
CDR3: CASSLTYSLAGNTGELFF
V: TRBV7-3
D: TRBD2
size: -
J: TRBJ2-2

DNA: TGTGCCAGCAGTTACTCGGGGGGGGCACGGGAGACCCAGTACTTC
CDR3: CASSYSGGARETQYF
V: TRBV6-5
D: -
size: -
J: TRBJ2-5

DNA: TGTGCCAGCAGTAAACAGGGGGAGATGGAGTTTTTT
CDR3: CASSKQGEMEFF
V: TRBV2
D: TRBD1
size: -
J: TRBJ2-2

DNA: TGTGCCAGACAGGCCAATCAGCCCCAGCATTTT
CDR3: CARQANQPQHF
V: TRBV6-2/TRBV6-3
D: -
size: -
J: TRBJ1-5

DNA: TGCAGTGCTAGACAGGAAGATACTGAAGCTTTCTTT
CDR3: CSARQEDTEAFF
V: TRBV20-1
D: -
size: many
J: TRBJ1-1

DNA: TGTGCCAGCCGGGAACAGTTCCAAGAGACCCAGTACTTC
CDR3: CASREQFQETQYF
V: TRBV7-8
D: -
size: -
J: TRBJ2-5

DNA: TGCGCCAGCAGCCAAGAACGGGACAGGGTTGGGCTGAACACTGAAGCTTTCTTT
CDR3: CASSQERDRVGLNTEAFF
V: TRBV4-1
D: TRBD1
size: -
J: TRBJ1-1

DNA: TGTGCCAGCAGTTACGAGGGCGACGAGACCCAGTACTTC
CDR3: CASSYEGDETQYF
V: TRBV6-6
D: -
size: many
J: TRBJ2-5

DNA: TGCAGTGTCCGCCTGCCGGGGGCGTCGAACACTGAAGCTTTCTTT
CDR3: CSVRLPGASNTEAFF
V: TRBV20-1
D: -
size: once
J: TRBJ1-1

DNA: TGTGCCAGCAGCCAAGAACAGGGGTCCATGAACACTGAAGCTTTCTTT
CDR3: CASSQEQGSMNTEAFF
V: TRBV14
D: TRBD1
size: -
J: TRBJ1-1

DNA: TGTGCCAGCAGCCCCGACAGGGGGATGTACACTGAAGCTTTCTTT
CDR3: CASSPDRGMYTEAFF
V: TRBV4-2
D: TRBD1
size: -
J: TRBJ1-1

DNA: TGTGCCAGCAGGAGACAGGGGAGGAGTGAAAAACTGTTTTTT
CDR3: CASRRQGRSEKLFF
V: TRBV2
D: TRBD1
size: many
J: TRBJ1-4

DNA: TGCAGCGTCGCGACTACGGGTGTCGGCGAGCAGTACTTC
CDR3: CSVATTGVGEQYF
V: TRBV29-1
D: -
size: -
J: TRBJ2-7

DNA: TGTGCCAGCAGCCGAGGGGGCGGGGGTTGGGAGACCCAGTACTTC
CDR3: CASSRGGGGWETQYF
V: TRBV7-6
D: -
size: -
J: TRBJ2-5

DNA: TGCAGTGCTGACGGGACAGGGTTCAACGAGCAGTACTTC
CDR3: CSADGTGFNEQYF
V: TRBV20-1
D: TRBD1
size: -
J: TRBJ2-7

DNA: TGTGCCAGCACCCTGACCGGGACCTCTGGAAACACCATATATTTT
CDR3: CASTLTGTSGNTIYF
V: TRBV12-3/TRBV12-4
D: -
size: few
J: TRBJ1-3

DNA: TGTGCCATCAGTGAGCGCGGGGGAGAGGAAAAACTGTTTTTT
CDR3: CAISERGGEEKLFF
V: TRBV10-3
D: -
size: many
J: TRBJ1-4

DNA: TGTGCCAGCAGCGATAAAGGCGACACTGGGACCCAGTACTTC
CDR3: CASSDKGDTGTQYF
V: TRBV7-6
D: -
size: -
J: TRBJ2-5

DNA: TGTGCCAGCAGCTTGGCCTTATCCAAGGAACTGTTTTTT
CDR3: CASSLALSKELFF
V: TRBV5-5
D: -
size: -
J: TRBJ1-4

DNA: TGTGCCAGCAGTTACGGGACAGGGGCTGGGGCTTTCTTT
CDR3: CASSYGTGAGAFF
V: TRBV6-6
D: TRBD1
size: few
J: TRBJ1-1

DNA: TGCGCCAGCAGCTTGGAGGGAGGGCCAGAGACCCAGCATTTT
CDR3: CASSLEGGPETQHF
V: TRBV5-1
D: -
size: -
J: TRBJ1-5

DNA: TGTGCCAGCAGCCCGGGACAGGGGAACTACGAGCAGTACTTC
CDR3: CASSPGQGNYEQYF
V: TRBV7-9
D: TRBD1
size: many
J: TRBJ2-7